Listed here are 14 T cell receptor beta chains from one sample, sequenced in a study of breast tumors, draining lymph nodes, adjacent tissues. TCRdb re-called the multiplex PCR reads with MiXCR, one entry per CDR3 protein. The sample carries 150,000 to 200,000 distinct CDR3 sequences, roughly 29% recorded once. Breast cancer patients provided tissue from their axillary draining lymph nodes. Sequenced input: axillary lymph node tissue. Receptors were obtained from a female donor with breast cancer. Some clones in this sample may be carry-over from other donors' samples.

This clonotype was recorded many times. The chain combines TRBV6-2 or TRBV6-3 with TRBJ1-4; 9 nucleotides match TRBD1. CDR1 is MNHEY and CDR2 is SVGEGT in the germline V gene. V shed 5 bases, J shed 8 bases, and the junction held 9 bases outside the gene matches. This CDR3 is 15 amino acids long. CDR3 DNA: TGTGCCAGCAGTCCCCCGGGACAGGGTGGCGAAAAACTGTTTTTT. Encoded protein: CASSPPGQGGEKLFF.

This clonotype appeared a single time. This CDR3 is missing its conserved last phenylalanine or tryptophan, likely due to a read error. CDR3 DNA: TGCAGCGTACCCGGGACCGAGTCCAATCAGCCCCAGCATGGT. Translating gives CSVPGTESNQPQHG. This chain connects TRBV29-1 to TRBJ1-5, with D tentatively TRBD1 (5 bases). CDR1 and CDR2 (germline): SQVTM, ANQGSEA. Trimming removed 6 bases from V and 3 bases from J, with 15 bases in between. This CDR3 has 14 residues.

About this clonotype: No conserved phenylalanine or tryptophan is present at the end of the CDR3, so a read error is the likely explanation. The limits of the CDR3 on the DNA are not certain, so only TCRdb's listed CDR3 is given. The V and J genes are TRBV20-1 and TRBJ1-6; the D segment call TRBD1 is taken from the table without a DNA check. 13 amino acids form the CDR3, both terminal residues included. Germline V gene data show CDR1 as DFQATT and CDR2 as SNEGSKA (reference sequence). The CDR3: CSARAQLRGQDTL.

This clonotype was found many times. The genes are TRBV20-1 and TRBJ2-5; tentatively, D is TRBD2 (6 bases). CDR1 and CDR2 (germline): DFQATT, SNEGSKA (reference sequence). Trimming left V 6 bases short and J 4 bases short, with 12 bases between. The CDR3 length is 12 residues. As DNA, the CDR3 is TGCAGTGCAGGCGGGGTCGGAGAGACCCAGTACTTC. Translating it yields CSAGGVGETQYF.

This clonotype was counted many times. The chain combines TRBV11-2 with TRBJ2-7, with D possibly TRBD1 on 5 matching bases. CDR3 length equals 13 residues. In germline, CDR1 is SGHAT, CDR2 FQNNGV. V was shortened by 8 bases and J by 0 bases, with 11 bases between the two germline ends. DNA of the CDR3: TGTGCCAGCCAAGACAGACCCTCCTACGAGCAGTACTTC. As protein: CASQDRPSYEQYF.

This clonotype has ten or more counts. The chain uses TRBV7-9 and TRBJ1-2; 7 bases line up with TRBD1. Germline V gives CDR1 SEHNR, CDR2 FQNEAQ (reference sequence). V shed 3 bases and J 8 bases; nucleotides not matched to a gene: 6. The CDR3 is 13 amino acids. The CDR3 DNA reads as TGTGCCAGCAGCTTTTCGGACAGGCCGGGCTACACCTTC. Protein: CASSFSDRPGYTF.

The rearrangement uses TRBV18 and TRBJ2-1; 9 bases fit TRBD1. The CDR3 covers 15 residues. Germline V gene lookup returns CDR1 KGHSH and CDR2 LQKENI. After removal of 6 bases from V and 6 bases from J, the junction contained 9 bases not matched to a gene. The DNA for the CDR3 is TGTGCCAGCTCTGAACTTCCGACAGGGGGCAATGAGCAGTTCTTC. This sequence encodes CASSELPTGGNEQFF. The whole variable domain, remainder taken from reference TRBV18 and TRBJ2-1, is NAGVMQNPRHLVRRRGQEARLRCSPMKGHSHVYWYRQLPEEGLKFMVYLQKENIIDESGMPKERFSAEFPKEGPSILRIQQVVRGDSAAYFCASSELPTGGNEQFFGPGTRLTVL.

This clonotype was recorded at least ten times. The V gene is TRBV18, the J gene TRBJ1-5; 7 positions match TRBD1. V was clipped by 5 bases and J by 3 bases; unmatched bases: 7. The CDR3 runs to 15 residues. Germline CDR1 KGHSH, CDR2 LQKENI. The CDR3 DNA reads as TGTGCCAGCTCATCCCAGGGGGATCCCAATCAGCCCCAGCATTTT. Protein sequence: CASSSQGDPNQPQHF.

This clonotype was recorded many times. The chain combines TRBV2 with TRBJ2-7; tentatively, D is TRBD1 (6 bases). V shed 2 bases and J shed 6 bases, with 11 bases lying between them. The V gene's germline CDR1 is SNHLY and CDR2 FYNNEI. The CDR3 has 13 amino acids. DNA of the CDR3: TGTGCCAGCAGTGAAAGACAGGCGGGCGAGCAGTACTTC. Its protein is CASSERQAGEQYF.

As regards this clonotype: A junction boundary mismatches the germline segment, possibly from a read error. The J gene is TRBJ1-6, the V gene TRBV4-1; maybe TRBD1 (6 bases). This CDR3 contains 17 residues. Germline V gene sequence: CDR1 MGHRA, CDR2 YSYEKL. The CDR3 sequence is CAGSQDQGSAYNSPLRF. The CDR3 nucleotides are TGCGCCGGCAGCCAAGATCAGGGGAGCGCCTATAATTCACCCCTCCGCTTT.

Many counts were recorded for this clonotype. V usage is TRBV12-3 or TRBV12-4 and J usage is TRBJ1-6; the match to TRBD1 covers 7 bases. This CDR3 region has 15 residues. V shed 3 bases, J shed 9 bases, and the junction held 8 bases outside the gene matches. Here the CDR3 reads CASSFETGTGSPLHF. DNA of the CDR3: TGTGCCAGCAGTTTTGAGACAGGGACCGGTTCACCCCTCCACTTT.

This clonotype was detected only a few times. Just one base apart from a much larger clone, this may be a read error. The chain combines TRBV6-6 with TRBJ1-6; possibly TRBD1 for D (5 bases). Germline lookup yields CDR1 MNHNY and CDR2 SVGAGI (reference sequence). This CDR3 contains 14 residues. The DNA of the CDR3 is TGTGCCAGCAGTCACTCACAGGTTAATTCACCCCTCCACTTT. This gives the protein CASSHSQVNSPLHF.

This clonotype showed up many times. V and J are TRBV11-2 and TRBJ2-5; the D gene is possibly TRBD2 (5 bases). The CDR3 length is 16 residues. Trimming shortened V by 1 base and J by 2 bases, and 14 bases separated the two germline ends. Germline-derived CDR1 and CDR2 are SGHAT and FQNNGV. The CDR3 bases are TGTGCCAGCAGCTTAGCGCCAGTCGGAGGACAAGAGACCCAGTACTTC. Protein sequence: CASSLAPVGGQETQYF.

This clonotype was picked up many times. V usage is TRBV6-4 and J usage is TRBJ2-1; 10 bases agree with TRBD2. The length of the CDR3 is 15 residues. V was clipped by 5 bases and J by 7 bases; unmatched bases: 8. Germline assignment: CDR1 MRHNA and CDR2 SNTAGT. The CDR3 protein is CASSQAGGPVNEQFF. CDR3 sequence (DNA): TGTGCCAGCAGTCAAGCGGGAGGGCCGGTAAATGAGCAGTTCTTC.